This T cell receptor beta chain came from a study of T cells after yellow fever vaccination. Study details: SMART-Seq v4 Ultra Low Input handled preparation of low-cell-number fractions. Study-wide findings and caveats: Although most clonotypes did not, a small share appeared in both CD4 and CD8 compartments. Reappearance after the booster was seen for most primary-vaccination clones, at roughly 96% CD4 and 75% to 90% CD8.

In the case of this clonotype: Antigen specificity is unknown.

5'RACE template switching produced TCR cDNA carrying a universal primer site and UMIs. TCRdb re-derived calls from the 5' RACE reads in MiXCR, one entry per CDR3 protein. The sample yields a few hundred thousand distinct CDR3 sequences, over 15% seen once. The CDR3 extends over 13 amino acids. The V gene lost 3 bases and the J gene lost 5 bases, with 7 bases spanning the gap. CDR1 MNHEY and CDR2 SMNVEV come from the germline V gene (reference sequence). The source of this sequence is a man younger than 35 who received the YFV17D yellow fever vaccine. The material sequenced was PBMCs, taken before the yellow fever booster vaccination. The chain recombines TRBV27 with TRBJ2-2; D remains unclear. The CDR3 DNA sequence: TGTGCCAGCAGTTTCTCTGTTACCGGGGAGCTGTTTTTT. Encoded protein: CASSFSVTGELFF.